Presented here are 12 T cell receptor beta chains from one specimen sequenced in a study of blood T cell repertoires in COVID-19. Only in-frame clones appear in the TCRdb table, and some are missing; sequencing was by immunoSEQ multiplex PCR. The repertoire holds roughly 97,000 clones, with about nine tenths as singletons. Sequences were obtained from peripheral blood. The receptors here all came from a man in his fifties or sixties with acute or convalescent COVID-19.

The J gene is TRBJ2-5, the V gene TRBV4-1, with TRBD1 matching 9 bases. V dropped 2 bases and J dropped 3; count of bases not matched to a gene: 4. The CDR3 runs 15 residues. The germline V gene has CDR1 MGHRA and CDR2 YSYEKL. CDR3 DNA sequence: TGCGCCAGCAGCCAATCCGGGACAGGGAAAGAGACCCAGTACTTC. Translation gives CASSQSGTGKETQYF.

This clone was observed once. This chain connects TRBV9 to TRBJ2-1; TRBD1 aligns across 8 bases. Germline-derived CDR1 and CDR2 are SGDLS and YYNGEE. J was trimmed by 7 bases and V by 2 bases; bases with no gene match: 11. The CDR3 has 16 residues. CDR3 DNA sequence: TGTGCCAGCAGCGTCAACAGGGGGAACGTGGGGAATGAGCAGTTCTTC. It is translated as CASSVNRGNVGNEQFF.

A note on this clone: Within the sample, other DNA sequences also encode this same CDR3. CDR3 nucleotide sequence: TGTGCCTGGAGGGACAGTAGCAATCAGCCCCAGCATTTT. Translating gives CAWRDSSNQPQHF. The chain has TRBV30 and TRBJ1-5, with a possible D match to TRBD1 (6 bases). This CDR3 has 13 residues. With 3 bases removed from V and 0 bases from J, the gap between germline ends came to 6 bases. The germline gives CDR1 GTSNPN, CDR2 SVGIG (reference sequence).

The chain combines TRBV19 with TRBJ1-5; no firm D call. From germline, CDR1 is LNHDA and CDR2 SQIVND (reference sequence). Trimming took off 6 bases at V and 5 bases at J, with 8 bases between the two ends. The length of the CDR3 is 12 residues. CDR3 nucleotides: TGTGCCAGTAGAAACGGTTATCAGCCCCAGCATTTT. It specifies CASRNGYQPQHF. The full variable domain, with the rest looked up from reference TRBV19 and TRBJ1-5, is DGGITQSPKYLFRKEGQNVTLSCEQNLNHDAMYWYRQDPGQGLRLIYYSQIVNDFQKGDIAEGYSVSREKKESFPLTVTSAQKNPTAFYLCASRNGYQPQHFGDGTRLSIL.

J is TRBJ2-3 and V is TRBV7-8; 7 bases are a match to TRBD2. The CDR3 length is 15 residues. Germline V gene data show CDR1 as SGHVS and CDR2 as FQNEAQ. The trim removed 5 bases at V and 1 base at J, leaving 6 bases unmatched. CDR3 nucleotide sequence: TGTGCCAGCAGCCACGGGAGGCCACGCACAGATACGCAGTATTTT. Protein: CASSHGRPRTDTQYF.

The rearrangement joins TRBV7-9 to TRBJ2-5, with 7 bases matching TRBD1. The CDR3 has 14 residues. Per the germline V gene, CDR1 is SEHNR and CDR2 is FQNEAQ (reference sequence). After removal of 5 bases from V and 5 bases from J, the junction contained 8 bases not matched to a gene. CDR3 region: CASSPRGLMETQYF. The CDR3 DNA follows: TGTGCCAGCAGCCCAAGGGGGCTGATGGAGACCCAGTACTTC.

The chain combines TRBV30 with TRBJ1-3; weak D call: TRBD1 (6 bases). CDR1 and CDR2 from the germline V gene are GTSNPN and SVGIG (reference sequence). The CDR3 is 14 amino acids. The V gene lost 3 bases and the J gene lost 8 bases, with 17 bases spanning the gap. The CDR3 DNA sequence: TGTGCCTGGAGGGACACAGGGAATCGAGACACCATATATTTT. Amino acid sequence: CAWRDTGNRDTIYF.

The chain uses TRBV27 and TRBJ1-4; unclear D gene. This CDR3 has 14 amino acids. In germline, CDR1 is MNHEY, CDR2 SMNVEV (reference sequence). V was clipped by 5 bases and J by 5 bases, with 12 bases between them. This chain's CDR3 is CASSRVLENEKLFF. CDR3 nucleotides: TGTGCCAGCAGTCGGGTTTTAGAGAATGAAAAACTGTTTTTT.

The chain employs TRBV7-9 and TRBJ1-4, with 7 bases that match TRBD1. The CDR3 has 17 amino acids. Germline V CDR1 and CDR2: SEHNR, FQNEAQ (reference sequence). Germline trimming cut 3 bases from V and 0 bases from J; bases unmatched to any gene: 7. The CDR3 DNA follows: TGTGCCAGCAGCTTCCGGACAGGCCTTGCAACTAATGAAAAACTGTTTTTT. Translated, it gives CASSFRTGLATNEKLFF.

In DNA form, the CDR3 reads TGCGCCAGCAGTCAGGGACAGGCATACAATGAGCAGTTCTTC. Protein sequence: CASSQGQAYNEQFF. The rearrangement joins TRBV23-1 to TRBJ2-1, with 8 bases lining up with TRBD1. TRBV23-1 is filed as an ORF, its function uncertain. The CDR3 is 14 residues long. The V segment lost 3 bases and the J segment 4 bases; nucleotides outside the gene matches: 2.

The chain recombines TRBV2 with TRBJ1-5, with 9 bases lining up with TRBD1. Per the germline V gene, CDR1 is SNHLY and CDR2 is FYNNEI. The CDR3 consists of 15 residues. V gave up 6 bases and J gave up 10 bases; unmatched junction bases: 13. The DNA for the CDR3 is TGTGCCAGCAGGGGGACAGGGCCCTTCTTTTTACCCCAGCATTTT. Amino acid sequence: CASRGTGPFFLPQHF.

J is TRBJ2-2 and V is TRBV27; D gene uncertain. The CDR3 runs to 14 residues. Germline V gene sequence: CDR1 MNHEY, CDR2 SMNVEV (reference sequence). Trimming removed 0 bases from V and 9 bases from J, with 11 bases in between. Here the CDR3 reads CASSLSHRYRELFF. The CDR3, as DNA: TGTGCCAGCAGTTTATCTCATAGATACCGGGAGCTGTTTTTT.